The 31 T cell receptor beta chains below all came from one sample that was sequenced in a study of T cells after posttransplantation cyclophosphamide. Methotrexate plus calcineurin inhibitor accompanied controls' myeloablative marrow transplants; sampling was 1 year later. TCRdb's copy holds only in-frame clones and misses some; the assay was immunoSEQ multiplex PCR. The data contain more than 20,000 clones, roughly nine tenths of them seen just once; the ten biggest clones take up around 1.9%. The material was PBMCs, obtained 359 days after allogeneic stem cell transplant with calcineurin inhibitor and methotrexate. These receptors were taken from a female patient between 30 and 40 years old who received an allogeneic stem cell transplant from an unrelated donor, was CMV-positive, and had acute and chronic GVHD. Some T cells may be transferred from the graft donor.

This clone was seen once. The rearrangement links TRBV6-5 to TRBJ1-4; unclear D gene. The CDR3 contains 14 residues. Trimming took 2 bases from V and 4 from J, leaving 8 bases between them. Germline V gene data show CDR1 as MNHEY and CDR2 as SVGAGI. CDR3 region: CASSYAGFNEKLFF. In nucleotides, the CDR3 is TGTGCCAGCAGTTACGCAGGATTTAATGAAAAACTGTTTTTT.

The gene calls are TRBV4-1 and TRBJ2-7, with TRBD2 matching 8 bases. CDR1 is MGHRA and CDR2 is YSYEKL in the germline V gene. The CDR3 loop spans 16 amino acids. After removal of 0 bases from V and 3 bases from J, the junction contained 7 bases not matched to a gene. Here the CDR3 reads CASSQEAAGVFYEQYV. The DNA for the CDR3 is TGCGCCAGCAGCCAAGAGGCAGCGGGAGTATTCTACGAGCAGTACGTC.

The count of this clone is one. This chain joins TRBV27 and TRBJ2-7; 7 bases align to TRBD1. Trimming cost V 3 bases and J 1 base; bases outside gene matches: 6. The CDR3 runs 15 residues. The germline V gene encodes CDR1 MNHEY and CDR2 SMNVEV (reference sequence). For the CDR3, the DNA is TGTGCCAGCAGTTTCGAGGGACAGATATCCTACGAGCAGTACTTC. It yields the protein CASSFEGQISYEQYF.

The chain links TRBV7-8 to TRBJ2-1, with TRBD2 matching over 12 bases. The CDR3 has 16 residues. Germline CDR1 is SGHVS and CDR2 is FQNEAQ. V gave up 5 bases and J gave up 6 bases; unmatched junction bases: 8. The CDR3: CASSQTLAGGGNEQFF. The CDR3 region has the DNA TGTGCCAGCAGCCAGACCCTAGCGGGAGGGGGCAATGAGCAGTTCTTC. The full variable domain, rest sourced from reference TRBV7-8 and TRBJ2-1, is GAGVSQSPRYKVAKRGQDVALRCDPISGHVSLFWYQQALGQGPEFLTYFQNEAQLDKSGLPSDRFFAERPEGSVSTLKIQRTQQEDSAVYLCASSQTLAGGGNEQFFGPGTRLTVL.

This clone was seen a handful of times. J is TRBJ2-4 and V is TRBV11-2, with TRBD2 identical over 8 bases. The CDR3 covers 16 residues. The V segment lost 1 base and the J segment 0 bases; nucleotides outside the gene matches: 2. Germline lookup yields CDR1 SGHAT and CDR2 FQNNGV. The CDR3 DNA sequence: TGTGCCAGCAGCTTAGCTCTAGCGGGAGCCAAAAACATTCAGTACTTC. Translating it yields CASSLALAGAKNIQYF.

This clone was observed a single time. The chain is built from TRBV7-2 and TRBJ1-1; D not resolved. CDR3 length: 16 residues. Germline CDR1 SGHTA, CDR2 FQGNSA. Trimming cost V 1 base and J 4 bases, with 16 bases left between them. CDR3 nucleotide sequence: TGTGCCAGCAGCTTAGTGGTTTCTAGGACTGGCACTGAAGCTTTCTTT. It specifies CASSLVVSRTGTEAFF.

CDR3 in amino acids: CASSFKQGKGDSPLHF. CDR3 nucleotides: TGTGCCAGTAGTTTCAAACAGGGTAAAGGTGATTCACCCCTCCACTTT. The chain uses TRBV19 and TRBJ1-6; possibly TRBD1 for D (6 bases). The V end was cut by 5 bases, the J end by 8 bases, with 19 bases between. The CDR3 is made up of 16 amino acids. Germline values: CDR1 LNHDA, CDR2 SQIVND (reference sequence).

The rearrangement links TRBV4-1 to TRBJ2-3; possible D gene TRBD2, 6 bases. Germline assignment: CDR1 MGHRA and CDR2 YSYEKL. This CDR3 region has 13 residues. V was shortened by 6 bases and J by 4 bases, with 11 bases between the two germline ends. The CDR3 nucleotides read TGCGCCAGCAGAGGGGACTGGGCAGATACGCAGTATTTT. This gives the protein CASRGDWADTQYF.

V is TRBV11-2 and J is TRBJ2-5; 8 nucleotides align to TRBD2. The ends lost 5 bases at V and 13 bases at J; junction bases unmatched: 12. Per germline, CDR1 SGHAT and CDR2 FQNNGV. The CDR3 is made up of 13 amino acids. The DNA for the CDR3 is TGTGCCAGCAGCGCATGGACTAGCCGGAGTGGGTACTTC. Amino acids: CASSAWTSRSGYF.

The rearrangement joins TRBV25-1 to TRBJ2-7; 11 bases map to TRBD1. Looked up from germline, CDR1 is MGHDK and CDR2 is SYGVNS. Losses at the gene ends were 7 bases for V and 3 bases for J; bases not matched to a gene: 8. The CDR3 is 15 amino acids. CDR3 in DNA: TGTGCCAGCACCCGTGGACAGGGGGCTGTCTACGAGCAGTACTTC. Translation gives CASTRGQGAVYEQYF.

The chain carries TRBV19 and TRBJ2-4, with 7 bases lining up with TRBD1. J was trimmed by 13 bases and V by 3 bases; bases with no gene match: 6. From germline, CDR1 is LNHDA and CDR2 SQIVND (reference sequence). The CDR3 is 12 residues long. The CDR3 nucleotides are TGTGCCAGTAGTATCCCCCGACAGGGACAGTACTTC. Its protein is CASSIPRQGQYF. The whole variable domain, remainder taken from reference TRBV19 and TRBJ2-4, is DGGITQSPKYLFRKEGQNVTLSCEQNLNHDAMYWYRQDPGQGLRLIYYSQIVNDFQKGDIAEGYSVSREKKESFPLTVTSAQKNPTAFYLCASSIPRQGQYFGAGTRLSVL.

The rearrangement joins TRBV9 to TRBJ2-1, with D possibly TRBD2 on 6 matching bases. The CDR3 is made up of 15 amino acids. Between the trimmed V and J ends, which lost 0 bases and 6 bases, there was a span of 13 bases. Per the germline V gene, CDR1 is SGDLS and CDR2 is YYNGEE. The CDR3 loop is CASSVDGLRGNEQFF. The CDR3 region has the DNA TGTGCCAGCAGCGTAGATGGACTAAGGGGCAATGAGCAGTTCTTC.

This chain connects TRBV29-1 to TRBJ1-1, with D perhaps matching TRBD1 (5 bases). The CDR3 has 12 amino acids. Trimming pared 5 bases from V and 3 bases from J, leaving 10 bases between. Looked up from germline, CDR1 is SQVTM and CDR2 is ANQGSEA. The CDR3 DNA sequence: TGCAGCGTTTGGTTCAGGGACACTGAAGCTTTCTTT. This codes for CSVWFRDTEAFF. The full variable domain, rest sourced from reference TRBV29-1 and TRBJ1-1, is SAVISQKPSRDICQRGTSLTIQCQVDSQVTMMFWYRQQPGQSLTLIATANQGSEATYESGFVIDKFPISRPNLTFSTLTVSNMSPEDSSIYLCSVWFRDTEAFFGQGTRLTVV.

This chain uses TRBV19 with TRBJ2-1; D unclear. The germline V gene has CDR1 LNHDA and CDR2 SQIVND (reference sequence). Trimming removed 5 bases at V and 2 bases at J, with 10 bases between. This CDR3 spans 14 amino acids. DNA for the CDR3: TGTGCCAGTAGTCTACCCTCCACCTACAATGAGCAGTTCTTC. Protein sequence: CASSLPSTYNEQFF.

The rearrangement links TRBV15 to TRBJ2-2, with 7 nucleotides matching TRBD1. After removal of 3 bases from V and 4 bases from J, the junction contained 2 bases not matched to a gene. The CDR3 totals 14 residues. The germline V gene encodes CDR1 LNHNV and CDR2 YYDKDF (reference sequence). This CDR3 reads CATSRDRLTGELFF. CDR3 bases: TGTGCCACCAGCAGGGACAGGCTCACCGGGGAGCTGTTTTTT.

The chain carries TRBV27 and TRBJ2-3, with 10 bases that match TRBD2. Germline trimming cut 4 bases from V and 4 bases from J; bases unmatched to any gene: 5. Germline V gene data show CDR1 as MNHEY and CDR2 as SMNVEV (reference sequence). This CDR3 is 15 amino acids long. CDR3 nucleotides: TGTGCCAGCAGTTCCCTAGCGGGAGAGGCAGATACGCAGTATTTT. Translated, it gives CASSSLAGEADTQYF.

V is TRBV5-1 and J is TRBJ1-1; D possibly corresponds to TRBD1 (6 bases). Trimming shortened V by 4 bases and J by 0 bases, and 13 bases separated the two germline ends. The CDR3 runs 15 residues. Germline V gives CDR1 SGHRS, CDR2 YFSETQ. The CDR3 region is CASSPRTVLNTEAFF. The CDR3 region has the DNA TGCGCCAGCAGCCCCAGGACAGTGCTGAACACTGAAGCTTTCTTT.

The chain links TRBV15 to TRBJ2-2; 8 bases map to TRBD2. CDR3 size: 15 residues. CDR1 and CDR2 from the germline V gene are LNHNV and YYDKDF (reference sequence). J lost 6 bases, V lost 1 base, and 4 bases had no gene match. CDR3 in amino acids: CATSRVRGAAGELFF. In nucleotides, the CDR3 is TGTGCCACCAGCAGAGTGCGGGGGGCGGCCGGGGAGCTGTTTTTT.

The rearrangement links TRBV5-1 to TRBJ2-5; no clear D gene. The germline V gene has CDR1 SGHRS and CDR2 YFSETQ. The CDR3 runs to 12 residues. V dropped 7 bases and J dropped 0 bases, with 7 bases sitting between them. The CDR3 bases are TGCGCCAGCGGAGCGTACCAAGAGACCCAGTACTTC. Its protein is CASGAYQETQYF.

V and J are TRBV19 and TRBJ1-5; D ambiguous. The CDR3 spans 13 residues. CDR1 is LNHDA and CDR2 is SQIVND in the germline V gene (reference sequence). With 6 bases removed from V and 5 bases from J, the gap between germline ends came to 11 bases. CDR3 sequence reads: CASSDLGDQPQHF. The CDR3 bases are TGTGCCAGTAGCGATCTCGGGGATCAGCCCCAGCATTTT.

The chain employs TRBV6-1 and TRBJ1-2; TRBD1 agrees at 9 bases. Germline CDR1 MNHNS, CDR2 SASEGT. CDR3 length equals 15 residues. The V segment lost 5 bases and the J segment 5 bases; nucleotides outside the gene matches: 9. CDR3 coding DNA: TGTGCCAGCAGTCGGGGAACAGGGGGCGAGTATGGCTACACCTTC. Translated, it gives CASSRGTGGEYGYTF.

This sequence joins TRBV13 and TRBJ2-5; 11 bases fit TRBD1. V lost 4 bases to trimming and J lost 5 bases; unmatched junction nucleotides: 9. The germline gives CDR1 PRHDT, CDR2 FYEKMQ (reference sequence). The CDR3 is 16 amino acids. In DNA, the CDR3 is TGTGCCAGCAGCTCCAGGACAGGGGGCGCGGGGGAGACCCAGTACTTC. Translating gives CASSSRTGGAGETQYF.

This chain connects TRBV5-5 to TRBJ2-1; a possible D gene is TRBD2 (5 bases). V was clipped by 4 bases and J by 5 bases, with 13 bases between them. The CDR3 is 14 amino acids. In germline, CDR1 is SGHKS, CDR2 YYEKEE (reference sequence). The CDR3 region is CASSAAASNNEQFF. In nucleotides, the CDR3 is TGTGCCAGCAGCGCCGCCGCTAGCAACAATGAGCAGTTCTTC. The variable domain in full, with the rest retrieved from reference TRBV5-5 and TRBJ2-1, is DAGVTQSPTHLIKTRGQQVTLRCSPISGHKSVSWYQQVLGQGPQFIFQYYEKEERGRGNFPDRFSARQFPNYSSELNVNALLLGDSALYLCASSAAASNNEQFFGPGTRLTVL.

The genes are TRBV11-2 and TRBJ2-2, with TRBD1 matching over 9 bases. The CDR3 is 16 amino acids. With 4 bases clipped from V and 3 bases from J, the junction kept 6 bases outside the gene matches. Germline assignment: CDR1 SGHAT and CDR2 FQNNGV. The DNA for the CDR3 is TGTGCCAGCAGCTACCCCGGGACAGGGTACACCGGGGAGCTGTTTTTT. Translated: CASSYPGTGYTGELFF.

The chain uses TRBV15 and TRBJ2-7; a weak D match, TRBD2 (5 bases). CDR3 length: 15 residues. Germline lookup yields CDR1 LNHNV and CDR2 YYDKDF (reference sequence). The ends were cut back, 0 bases at V and 8 bases at J, with 17 bases in the middle. The CDR3 region is CATSRDAGHGGKQYF. For the CDR3, the DNA is TGTGCCACCAGCAGAGATGCGGGCCATGGAGGAAAGCAGTACTTC.

The gene calls are TRBV11-2 and TRBJ1-2, with a weak D call TRBD1 (6 bases). V lost 1 base and J 12 bases, leaving 18 bases between the germline ends. Germline V CDR1 and CDR2: SGHAT, FQNNGV. There are 14 residues in the CDR3. Here the CDR3 DNA reads TGTGCCAGCAGCTTAGTGAGGGGGACGGCCGATCACACCTTC. This sequence encodes CASSLVRGTADHTF.

The chain recombines TRBV9 with TRBJ2-1; 7 positions agree with TRBD2. With V trimmed by 3 bases and J by 0 bases, 9 bases remained unmatched. Germline-derived CDR1 and CDR2 are SGDLS and YYNGEE. The CDR3 has 17 amino acids. CDR3: CASSASDVAGSYNEQFF. The CDR3 DNA reads TGTGCCAGCAGCGCTTCGGACGTAGCGGGCTCCTACAATGAGCAGTTCTTC. The whole variable domain, remainder taken from reference TRBV9 and TRBJ2-1, is DSGVTQTPKHLITATGQRVTLRCSPRSGDLSVYWYQQSLDQGLQFLIQYYNGEERAKGNILERFSAQQFPDLHSELNLSSLELGDSALYFCASSASDVAGSYNEQFFGPGTRLTVL.

Concerning this clone itself: In the same sample, other DNA sequences code for this CDR3. J is TRBJ1-5 and V is TRBV15; 10 nucleotides align to TRBD1. V was clipped by 6 bases and J by 4 bases; unmatched bases: 6. From germline, CDR1 is LNHNV and CDR2 YYDKDF (reference sequence). The CDR3 totals 15 residues. In DNA form, the CDR3 reads TGTGCCACCAGTGACGACAGGGGGCTGAATCAGCCCCAGCATTTT. Protein: CATSDDRGLNQPQHF. The full variable domain, completed using reference TRBV15 and TRBJ1-5, is DAMVIQNPRYQVTQFGKPVTLSCSQTLNHNVMYWYQQKSSQAPKLLFHYYDKDFNNEADTPDNFQSRRPNTSFCFLDIRSPGLGDTAMYLCATSDDRGLNQPQHFGDGTRLSIL.

This chain links TRBV19 with TRBJ1-1, with a weak D call TRBD1 (5 bases). V was shortened by 1 base and J by 3 bases, with 12 bases between the two germline ends. The CDR3 sequence is 15 residues long. The germline gives CDR1 LNHDA, CDR2 SQIVND (reference sequence). This CDR3 reads CASSIAQGYHTEAFF. CDR3 bases: TGTGCCAGTAGTATAGCGCAGGGTTATCACACTGAAGCTTTCTTT.

Concerning this clone itself: A junction end diverges from the germline sequence, so it may reflect a read error. DNA of the CDR3: TGTGCCAGCCGGGTTATTCCGGTGCATCATCCCCAGCATTTT. Translated, it gives CASRVIPVHHPQHF. V usage is TRBV14 and J usage is TRBJ1-5; no reliable D call. This CDR3 has 14 amino acids. Germline CDR1 reads SGHDN; CDR2 reads FVKESK.

The chain has TRBV4-2 and TRBJ2-1; D is possibly TRBD1 (6 bases). This CDR3 has 14 amino acids. The germline gives CDR1 LGHNA, CDR2 YNFKEQ. V was shortened by 0 bases and J by 10 bases, with 13 bases between the two germline ends. Here the CDR3 DNA reads TGTGCCAGCAGCCAAGAATCAGGGGAATTCGAGCAGTTCTTC. It encodes CASSQESGEFEQFF.